The 6 T cell receptor beta chains below come from one sample, sequenced in a study of CD8+CD57+ T cells in acquired aplastic anemia. Profiling of TCR beta VDJ combinations and CDR3 sequences used genomic DNA as template. TCRdb recomputed calls from the reads with MiXCR, one row per CDR3 protein. The sample consists of 150,000 to 200,000 distinct CDR3 sequences, roughly 48% of them appearing once. Flow cytometry had shown expanded CD8+CD57+ cells in the patients chosen for sequencing. The material sequenced was sorted CD4+, CD8+, or CD8+CD57+ T cells (not recorded which) from PBMCs. Receptor source: a human donor with aplastic anemia.

There are many counts of this clonotype. V is TRBV12-3 or TRBV12-4 and J is TRBJ1-5, with D unresolved. The ends were cut back, 5 bases at V and 9 bases at J, with 14 bases in the middle. The CDR3 extends over 13 amino acids. CDR3 in DNA: TGTGCCAGCAGTCTGAGGACGGTTCGGCCCCAGCATTTT. Translated, it gives CASSLRTVRPQHF.

The rearrangement uses TRBV7-6 and TRBJ2-7; D not certain. Germline CDR1 SGHVS, CDR2 FNYEAQ. With 2 bases removed from V and 0 bases from J, the gap between germline ends came to 11 bases. The CDR3 length is 15 residues. Here the CDR3 DNA reads TGTGCCAGCAGCTTACTACCAGATAGCTCCTACGAGCAGTACTTC. It specifies CASSLLPDSSYEQYF.

This chain uses TRBV4-1 with TRBJ2-1, with D uncertain. Near its end, the DNA agrees better with TRBJ2-5, so the J call may be wrong. In germline, CDR1 is MGHRA, CDR2 YSYEKL. The CDR3 has 13 residues. The CDR3 nucleotides are TGCGCCAGCAGCCAAGACTCCGAAGAGACCCAGTACTTC. This encodes CASSQDSEETQYF.

V and J are TRBV5-5 and TRBJ2-1, with D perhaps TRBD2 (5 bases). The CDR3 sequence is 13 residues long. Germline CDR1 and CDR2: SGHKS and YYEKEE (reference sequence). Between the trimmed V and J ends, which lost 3 bases and 9 bases, there was a span of 13 bases. The CDR3 region is CASSSSGSVEQFF. The CDR3 coding sequence is TGTGCCAGCAGCTCCAGCGGATCGGTTGAGCAGTTCTTC.

This clonotype was seen at least ten times. This chain joins TRBV6-6 and TRBJ2-5, with D hard to call. The CDR3 contains 11 residues. The germline V gene encodes CDR1 MNHNY and CDR2 SVGAGI (reference sequence). The V end was cut by 4 bases, the J end by 4 bases, with 4 bases between. In DNA, the CDR3 is TGTGCCAGCAGTTCCGCAGAGACCCAGTACTTC. It yields the protein CASSSAETQYF.

This clonotype appeared many times. The chain is built from TRBV5-1 and TRBJ1-1, with 8 bases aligning to TRBD1. This CDR3 has 13 amino acids. V was pared by 0 bases and J by 6 bases, with 1 base of the junction left unmatched. In germline, CDR1 is SGHRS, CDR2 YFSETQ. This CDR3 reads CASSLEDRAEAFF. The CDR3 DNA follows: TGCGCCAGCAGCTTGGAGGACAGGGCTGAAGCTTTCTTT.